This entry features one T cell receptor beta chain sequence. Original handling: Quantification of nucleated cells was approximated via reference gene primer amplification. Assay: immunoSEQ multiplex PCR; the TCRdb copy retains only in-frame clones and omits some. That table furnishes V, J and clone size, whereas the DNA furnished D and trimming. In the table there are approximately 260,000 clones, around 84% of which are singletons. The participants were between about 18 and 90 years old and came from 20 to 30 US areas. This sample was included in a study of blood T cell repertoires in COVID-19. On the study more broadly: Specimens from acute and convalescent COVID-19 originated in the United States, Italy and Spain.

This CDR3 has 12 residues. Germline V CDR1 and CDR2: SQVTM, ANQGSEA. Sequenced sample: PBMCs or T cells enriched from blood (not recorded which). The chain joins TRBV29-1 to TRBJ1-1; D is unclear. This clonotype was sampled from a man aged 30-40 years with acute COVID-19. The CDR3 reads CRVNAGNTEAFF. The CDR3 coding sequence is TGCAGGGTGAACGCCGGGAACACTGAAGCTTTCTTT.